This T cell receptor (beta chain) was captured in a study of monozygotic twins with inflammatory bowel disease. The study's findings and limits: The sharing of clonotypes with others was lower in IBD patients than in healthy twins, especially with disease activity.

As to this clonotype: Its antigen is still unknown.

TCRalpha and TCRbeta cDNA underwent two nested PCRs of roughly 16 and 10 cycles. TCRdb reprocessed the 5' RACE reads and keeps a single row for each CDR3 protein, giving no DNA. In all, the sample yields 440,000 or so distinct CDR3 sequences. The receptor comes from a human donor with ulcerative colitis or Crohn's disease, or a healthy co-twin of an affected twin (not recorded which). The sequenced material came from blood.

CDR3 in amino acids: CASSTGETKAF. The rearrangement joins TRBV6-2 or TRBV6-3 to TRBJ1-2. The germline V gene encodes CDR1 MNHEY and CDR2 SVGEGT. The CDR3 length is 11 residues.